This T cell receptor beta chain was observed in a study of CD8 T cells in ankylosing spondylitis. Scientists made TCR beta libraries using quantitative 5'-RACE with molecular barcodes. TCRdb passed the 5' RACE reads through MiXCR, listing each CDR3 protein once. The sample has some 270,000 distinct CDR3 sequences, roughly 32% seen once. The junction had 6 bases not matched to a gene; V was cut back by 5 bases and J by 1 base. Germline V CDR1 and CDR2: SGHTA, FQGNSA. There are 16 residues in the CDR3. This receptor was identified in a male donor with ankylosing spondylitis or in good health (not recorded which). The sample was blood, either unsorted or a sorted T cell fraction (not recorded which). The chain carries TRBV7-2 and TRBJ2-1, with 9 bases matching TRBD1. The CDR3 protein is CASSRTGGRSYNEQFF. CDR3 DNA sequence: TGTGCCAGCAGCAGAACAGGGGGCAGATCCTACAATGAGCAGTTCTTC. Supplemented by reference TRBV7-2 and TRBJ2-1, the full variable domain reads GAGVSQSPSNKVTEKGKDVELRCDPISGHTALYWYRQSLGQGLEFLIYFQGNSAPDKSGLPSDRFSAERTGGSVSTLTIQRTQQEDSAVYLCASSRTGGRSYNEQFFGPGTRLTVL.